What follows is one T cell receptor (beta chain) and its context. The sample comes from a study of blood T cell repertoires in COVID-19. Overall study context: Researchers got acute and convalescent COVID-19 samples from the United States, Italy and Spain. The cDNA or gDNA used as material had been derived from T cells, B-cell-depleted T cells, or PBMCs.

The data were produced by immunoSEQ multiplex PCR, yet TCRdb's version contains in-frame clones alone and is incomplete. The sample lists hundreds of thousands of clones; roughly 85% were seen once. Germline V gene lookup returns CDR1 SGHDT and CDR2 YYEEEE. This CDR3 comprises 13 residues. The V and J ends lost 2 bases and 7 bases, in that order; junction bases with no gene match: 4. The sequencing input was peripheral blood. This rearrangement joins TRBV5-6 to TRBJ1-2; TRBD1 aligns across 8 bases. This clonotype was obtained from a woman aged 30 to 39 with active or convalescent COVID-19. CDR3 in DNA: TGTGCCAGCAGCTTCGCAGGGGGCGCTGGCTACACCTTC. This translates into CASSFAGGAGYTF.